This is a list of T cell receptor beta chains from one sample in a study of T cell repertoires in cytomegalovirus infection. These receptors' antigens are unknown. TCRdb passed the reads through MiXCR, listing each CDR3 protein once. The sample records around 430,000 distinct CDR3 sequences, roughly 43% being singletons. The sequencing here drew on cultured PBMCs, taken from culture after CMV antigen stimulation. These receptor sequences come from a human donor in good health (CMV status not recorded). Some clones in this sample may be carry-over from other donors' samples. The CDR3 runs from the conserved cysteine through the conserved F or W. Each record gives: V gene, clone size, J gene, D gene, CDR3 DNA, CDR3 protein. A D gene is named only where the DNA matches it firmly. The size of a clone is reported for some rows only, either as once, few or many, or as a class for expanded clones.

v_call: TRBV19; clone_size: -; j_call: TRBJ1-1; d_call: -; cdr3_nt: TGTGCCAGTAGAAGACGTAGTACTGAAGCTTTCTTT; cdr3_aa: CASRRRSTEAFF
v_call: TRBV10-3; clone_size: -; j_call: TRBJ1-6; d_call: -; cdr3_nt: TGTGCCATCAGTAAAGGGACATCCCTGGGGGATTCACCCCTCCACTTT; cdr3_aa: CAISKGTSLGDSPLHF
v_call: TRBV7-6; clone_size: few; j_call: TRBJ2-3; d_call: TRBD2; cdr3_nt: TGTGCCAGCAGCAGACGAGCGGGAGTCAGAATGGTTGGGGGAACAGATACGCAGTATTTT; cdr3_aa: CASSRRAGVRMVGGTDTQYF
v_call: TRBV20-1; clone_size: -; j_call: TRBJ2-2; d_call: TRBD2; cdr3_nt: TGCAGTGCAAGCCGCGGGGGGACCGGGGAGCTGTTTTTT; cdr3_aa: CSASRGGTGELFF
v_call: TRBV6-5; clone_size: -; j_call: TRBJ1-6; d_call: -; cdr3_nt: TGTGCCAGCAGTTATCGGGCAGGACTCCTCTATAATTCACCCCTCCACTTT; cdr3_aa: CASSYRAGLLYNSPLHF
v_call: TRBV7-2; clone_size: -; j_call: TRBJ1-2; d_call: -; cdr3_nt: TGTGCCAGCAGCTTAAACAGCCGAGATGGCTACACCTTC; cdr3_aa: CASSLNSRDGYTF
v_call: TRBV15; clone_size: -; j_call: TRBJ1-5; d_call: -; cdr3_nt: TGTGCCACCAGCCGGACACGGGCAGGGAGTCAGCCCCAGCATTTT; cdr3_aa: CATSRTRAGSQPQHF
v_call: TRBV20-1; clone_size: -; j_call: TRBJ1-5; d_call: TRBD1; cdr3_nt: TGCAGTGCCAAGGACAGGGGGCGCAATCAGCCCCAGCATTTT; cdr3_aa: CSAKDRGRNQPQHF
v_call: TRBV7-9; clone_size: -; j_call: TRBJ1-1; d_call: -; cdr3_nt: TGTGCCAGCAGCTTAGGTGGTCATTTCACTGAAGCTTTCTTT; cdr3_aa: CASSLGGHFTEAFF
v_call: TRBV20-1; clone_size: few; j_call: TRBJ2-1; d_call: TRBD2; cdr3_nt: TGCAGTGCGCACCCGGGGGCGGGAGGGAATGAGCAGTTCTTC; cdr3_aa: CSAHPGAGGNEQFF
v_call: TRBV12-3/TRBV12-4; clone_size: -; j_call: TRBJ2-5; d_call: TRBD2; cdr3_nt: TGTGCCAGCAGTTTAGGGACTAGCGGGGCCCTCGAGACCCAGTACTTC; cdr3_aa: CASSLGTSGALETQYF
v_call: TRBV4-1; clone_size: -; j_call: TRBJ2-5; d_call: -; cdr3_nt: TGCGCCAGCAGCCAAGTCGGGACCGCACCGGGGGAGACCCAGTACTTC; cdr3_aa: CASSQVGTAPGETQYF
v_call: TRBV7-6; clone_size: -; j_call: TRBJ2-5; d_call: TRBD1; cdr3_nt: TGTGCCAGCAGCTGGAGACAGGGGCGTCAAGAGACCCAGTACTTC; cdr3_aa: CASSWRQGRQETQYF
v_call: TRBV5-4; clone_size: few; j_call: TRBJ1-1; d_call: TRBD1; cdr3_nt: TGTGCCAGCAGCGCCGGGACAGGGGGAACTGAAGCTTTCTTT; cdr3_aa: CASSAGTGGTEAFF
v_call: TRBV7-8; clone_size: few; j_call: TRBJ1-2; d_call: -; cdr3_nt: TGTGCCAGCAGCTTAGCAGGAGATTCCTATGGCTACACCTTC; cdr3_aa: CASSLAGDSYGYTF
v_call: TRBV12-3/TRBV12-4; clone_size: -; j_call: TRBJ2-4; d_call: -; cdr3_nt: TGTGCCAGCAGTTTTCTCTGGGGGGCCGGGATCAACATTCAGTACTTC; cdr3_aa: CASSFLWGAGINIQYF
v_call: TRBV10-3; clone_size: -; j_call: TRBJ2-5; d_call: -; cdr3_nt: TGTGCCATCAGTGAGGGTAAACAGGAACAGTACTTC; cdr3_aa: CAISEGKQEQYF
v_call: TRBV12-3/TRBV12-4; clone_size: few; j_call: TRBJ1-5; d_call: -; cdr3_nt: TGTGCCAGCAGTTTTCAGGGCAGTGCAGGTCAGCCCCAGCATTTT; cdr3_aa: CASSFQGSAGQPQHF
v_call: TRBV7-2; clone_size: few; j_call: TRBJ1-1; d_call: -; cdr3_nt: TGTGCCAGCAGCTTAGCTTCCAGGGAGCCTTTCTTT; cdr3_aa: CASSLASREPFF
v_call: TRBV12-3/TRBV12-4; clone_size: few; j_call: TRBJ2-5; d_call: TRBD2; cdr3_nt: TGTGCCAGCAGTTTAGGACTAGCGGGAGCGGTGGAGACCCAGTACTTC; cdr3_aa: CASSLGLAGAVETQYF
v_call: TRBV7-2; clone_size: -; j_call: TRBJ2-5; d_call: TRBD2; cdr3_nt: TGTGCCAGCAGCTTCGTAGCGGGGACCCAAGAGACCCAGTACTTC; cdr3_aa: CASSFVAGTQETQYF
v_call: TRBV25-1; clone_size: -; j_call: TRBJ1-3; d_call: TRBD1; cdr3_nt: TGTGCCAGCAGTGACCCTGAGGGGGCGCGCGGAAACACCATATATTTT; cdr3_aa: CASSDPEGARGNTIYF
v_call: TRBV7-2; clone_size: -; j_call: TRBJ1-6; d_call: -; cdr3_nt: TGTGCCAGCAGCTTAAATGGCGGGTCAATGCTCCACTTT; cdr3_aa: CASSLNGGSMLHF
v_call: TRBV28; clone_size: few; j_call: TRBJ2-1; d_call: TRBD2; cdr3_nt: TGTGCCAGCAGTATAGCGGGGGGGTCCTCCTACAATGAGCAGTTCTTC; cdr3_aa: CASSIAGGSSYNEQFF
v_call: TRBV9; clone_size: few; j_call: TRBJ2-7; d_call: -; cdr3_nt: TGTGCCAGCAGCCGACTGGCAGGCGCTTCCTACGAGCAGTACTTC; cdr3_aa: CASSRLAGASYEQYF
v_call: TRBV11-2; clone_size: once; j_call: TRBJ2-1; d_call: TRBD2; cdr3_nt: TGTGCCAGCAGCTTAGGGATCGGGAGGATCTACAATGAGCAGTTCTTC; cdr3_aa: CASSLGIGRIYNEQFF
v_call: TRBV6-1; clone_size: few; j_call: TRBJ1-4; d_call: -; cdr3_nt: TGTGCCAGCAGTGATGGGCTCAATGAAAAACTGTTTTTT; cdr3_aa: CASSDGLNEKLFF
v_call: TRBV19; clone_size: many; j_call: TRBJ2-1; d_call: -; cdr3_nt: TGTGCCAGTAGTATAGCGCTTAACGCTTACAATGAGCAGTTCTTC; cdr3_aa: CASSIALNAYNEQFF
v_call: TRBV28; clone_size: few; j_call: TRBJ2-1; d_call: TRBD1; cdr3_nt: TGTGCCAGCAGTTCATGGACAGGGCGGGGAAATGAGCAGTTCTTC; cdr3_aa: CASSSWTGRGNEQFF
v_call: TRBV7-2; clone_size: -; j_call: TRBJ2-5; d_call: TRBD2; cdr3_nt: TGTGCCAGCAGCATCGGGACTAGATGGGAGACCCAGTACTTC; cdr3_aa: CASSIGTRWETQYF
v_call: TRBV19; clone_size: -; j_call: TRBJ2-2; d_call: -; cdr3_nt: TGTGCCAGTAGTAACGAAGTAACCGGGGAGCTGTTTTTT; cdr3_aa: CASSNEVTGELFF
v_call: TRBV5-4; clone_size: -; j_call: TRBJ2-1; d_call: TRBD2; cdr3_nt: TGTGCCAGCAGCTTGTTTAGCGGGATGGGACTCTACAATGAGCAGTTCTTC; cdr3_aa: CASSLFSGMGLYNEQFF
v_call: TRBV27; clone_size: few; j_call: TRBJ2-3; d_call: TRBD2; cdr3_nt: TGTGCCAGCATGGCCGGGACTACTAGCACAGATACGCAGTATTTT; cdr3_aa: CASMAGTTSTDTQYF
v_call: TRBV7-2; clone_size: few; j_call: TRBJ2-5; d_call: -; cdr3_nt: TGTGCCAGCAGCGGGACGAGCCAAGAGACCCAGTACTTC; cdr3_aa: CASSGTSQETQYF
v_call: TRBV5-3; clone_size: few; j_call: TRBJ2-7; d_call: TRBD2; cdr3_nt: TGTGCCAGCAGCGCAGGACTAGCGAGCACCTACGAGCAGTACTTC; cdr3_aa: CASSAGLASTYEQYF
v_call: TRBV7-9; clone_size: once; j_call: TRBJ1-4; d_call: -; cdr3_nt: TGTGCCAGCAGCTTATTCGTTGCGGAGGGAGAAAAACTGTTTTTT; cdr3_aa: CASSLFVAEGEKLFF
v_call: TRBV2; clone_size: -; j_call: TRBJ2-1; d_call: -; cdr3_nt: TGTGCCAGCAGTGAAAAGTCTCTAGCGAACAATGAGCAGTTCTTC; cdr3_aa: CASSEKSLANNEQFF
v_call: TRBV7-4; clone_size: -; j_call: TRBJ1-6; d_call: -; cdr3_nt: TGTGCCAGCAGCTTGTTGGTATCCTCAAGCTCCTATAATTCACCCCTCCACTTT; cdr3_aa: CASSLLVSSSSYNSPLHF
v_call: TRBV12-3/TRBV12-4; clone_size: few; j_call: TRBJ1-1; d_call: -; cdr3_nt: TGTGCCAGCAGTCCAGTAGGGGTGGCCACTGAAGCTTTCTTT; cdr3_aa: CASSPVGVATEAFF
v_call: TRBV7-2; clone_size: -; j_call: TRBJ2-7; d_call: -; cdr3_nt: TGTGCCAGCAGCTCAAGTGTGGGGACCTACGAGCAGTACTTC; cdr3_aa: CASSSSVGTYEQYF
v_call: TRBV20-1; clone_size: -; j_call: TRBJ1-4; d_call: TRBD1; cdr3_nt: TGCAGTGCCGTCCGGACAGGGTACGAAAAACTGTTTTTT; cdr3_aa: CSAVRTGYEKLFF
v_call: TRBV12-3/TRBV12-4; clone_size: few; j_call: TRBJ2-1; d_call: -; cdr3_nt: TGTGCCAGCTTAGGAGACTCCACCAATGAGCAGTTCTTC; cdr3_aa: CASLGDSTNEQFF